This TCR beta chain is drawn from a study of blood T cell repertoires in COVID-19. Whole-study context: The samples span acute and convalescent COVID-19 from the United States, Italy and Spain. T cells, B-cell-depleted T cells, or PBMCs provided the cDNA or gDNA that served as material.

Clones were read by immunoSEQ multiplex PCR, and TCRdb kept only the in-frame ones, dropping some. The sample has fewer than 150,000 clones, about 77% seen once. In this sample, this clone turned up many times. This clonotype was sampled from a man at least 80 years old with acute or convalescent COVID-19. Sequenced sample: peripheral blood.

The CDR3 here is CASGANGYEQYF. CDR3 DNA: TGTGCCAGCGGGGCAAATGGTTACGAGCAGTACTTC. The chain has TRBV7-2 and TRBJ2-7; a possible D gene is TRBD1 (5 bases). Germline CDR1 and CDR2: SGHTA and FQGNSA. CDR3 length equals 12 residues. Trimming took 8 bases from V and 4 from J, leaving 12 bases between them.